The text below deals with one TCR beta chain. The data stem from a study of Graves' ophthalmopathy and Graves' hyperthyroidism. Background on the study: The authors collected peripheral blood at initial diagnosis, before any treatment.

Amplification of the TCR beta CDR3 regions used RNA transcripts (as template). The first round was an RT-PCR with HTBI primers, and the second round was a multiplex PCR. TCRdb fed the multiplex PCR reads into MiXCR, producing one record per CDR3 protein. The repertoire holds about 210,000 distinct CDR3 sequences, with under 30% as singletons. A diagnosis was made from clinical symptoms together with serum thyroxine, TRAb, thyroid ultrasound and orbital computed tomography. Germline-derived CDR1 and CDR2 are MNHNS and SASEGT. The V segment lost 0 bases and the J segment 6 bases; nucleotides outside the gene matches: 15. CDR3 size: 18 residues.

The TCR sequence derives from a man aged 50 to 60 with Graves' ophthalmopathy. Sequencing was performed on peripheral blood. The chain carries TRBV6-1 and TRBJ1-1, with 8 nucleotides matching TRBD1. CDR3 protein: CASSEALPTGDRFAEAFF. The CDR3 DNA is TGTGCCAGCAGTGAAGCCCTTCCGACAGGGGACCGCTTCGCTGAAGCTTTCTTT.